These 6 T cell receptor beta chains were sequenced from one sample in a study of cytomegalovirus exposure and HLA in healthy donors (dated by TCRdb to between 2016 and 2019). Receptor amplification or capture employed the immunoSEQ multiplex PCR assay. For the multiplex PCR, a mixture combining 60 forward primers for TCR Vbeta segments and 13 reverse primers for TCR Jbeta segments was used. This is the immuneACCESS table as TCRdb keeps it, with only in-frame sequences that have V and J called. A part of the clones is gone; compared with another copy, unresolved V genes explain less than half, and the rest is unexplained. In this sample's table one finds under 90,000 clones. The ten largest clones represent around 7.5% of the sample. Sequences were obtained from PBMCs. The receptors come from a female donor in good health and CMV-seropositive.

V usage is TRBV4-3 and J usage is TRBJ1-6; unclear D gene. The CDR3 extends over 16 amino acids. The germline gives CDR1 LGHNA, CDR2 YSLEER. Trimming shortened V by 1 base and J by 8 bases, and 15 bases separated the two germline ends. The CDR3 reads CASSQASGATHSPLHF. CDR3 in DNA: TGCGCCAGCAGCCAAGCATCGGGAGCGACCCATTCACCCCTCCACTTT.

The genes are TRBV5-1 and TRBJ1-4, with D possibly TRBD1 on 6 matching bases. CDR1 is SGHRS, CDR2 YFSETQ, per germline. V was clipped by 0 bases and J by 5 bases, with 8 bases between them. The CDR3 length is 14 residues. CDR3 sequence (DNA): TGCGCCAGCAGCTTGGGGACAGAAAATGAAAAACTGTTTTTT. This sequence encodes CASSLGTENEKLFF.

This sequence joins TRBV6-6 and TRBJ1-1; D gene ambiguous. This CDR3 has 12 residues. Germline CDR1 MNHNY, CDR2 SVGAGI (reference sequence). V was pared by 2 bases and J by 8 bases, with 9 bases between. CDR3 residues: CASSYASEEAFF. As DNA, the CDR3 is TGTGCCAGCAGTTACGCGTCGGAGGAAGCTTTCTTT.

V gene TRBV7-2 combines with J gene TRBJ2-7, with 10 bases that match TRBD2. After removal of 5 bases from V and 3 bases from J, the junction contained 7 bases not matched to a gene. This CDR3 has 15 amino acids. Germline V gives CDR1 SGHTA, CDR2 FQGNSA. The chain's CDR3 is CASSPRTSGYYEQYF. CDR3 in DNA: TGTGCCAGCAGCCCACGGACTAGCGGATACTACGAGCAGTACTTC. The whole variable domain, remainder taken from reference TRBV7-2 and TRBJ2-7, is GAGVSQSPSNKVTEKGKDVELRCDPISGHTALYWYRQSLGQGLEFLIYFQGNSAPDKSGLPSDRFSAERTGGSVSTLTIQRTQQEDSAVYLCASSPRTSGYYEQYFGPGTRLTVT.

This sequence joins TRBV2 and TRBJ1-2, with 8 positions matching TRBD1. Per the germline V gene, CDR1 is SNHLY and CDR2 is FYNNEI. The CDR3 has 13 amino acids. J gave up 7 bases and V 9 bases, and 10 bases lay outside the gene matches. This CDR3 is CARRDQGASGYTF. The CDR3 DNA reads TGTGCCAGGAGAGACCAGGGGGCGTCTGGCTACACCTTC. The variable domain in full, with the rest retrieved from reference TRBV2 and TRBJ1-2, is EPEVTQTPSHQVTQMGQEVILRCVPISNHLYFYWYRQILGQKVEFLVSFYNNEISEKSEIFDDQFSVERPDGSNFTLKIRSTKLEDSAMYFCARRDQGASGYTFGSGTRLTVV.

This chain connects TRBV7-9 to TRBJ1-1; no clear D gene. This CDR3 is built from 12 residues. Between the trimmed V and J ends, which lost 3 bases and 6 bases, there was a span of 8 bases. Germline V gene lookup returns CDR1 SEHNR and CDR2 FQNEAQ (reference sequence). The CDR3 here is CASSFSLPEAFF. The DNA for the CDR3 is TGTGCCAGCAGCTTTAGTCTACCTGAAGCTTTCTTT.